What follows are 18 T cell receptor beta chains derived from one specimen sequenced in a study of ipilimumab plus nivolumab after autologous stem cell transplantation. Measured with immunoSEQ multiplex PCR; TCRdb has only the in-frame clones, and not every one. The data show about 6,300 clones, with 80% to 90% seen just once and approximately 4.8% held by the top ten. The sample consisted of PBMCs, taken in a trial of ipilimumab plus nivolumab as post-transplant consolidation. The origin of the receptors is a female donor with multiple myeloma.

This sequence joins TRBV5-1 and TRBJ2-2; D remains ambiguous. Germline CDR1 reads SGHRS; CDR2 reads YFSETQ. This CDR3 has 15 amino acids. Trimming pared 4 bases from V and 6 bases from J, leaving 16 bases between. CDR3 DNA: TGCGCCAGCAGCAAGGGTAATCTGTCTCCCGGGGAGCTGTTTTTT. Protein product: CASSKGNLSPGELFF.

The V call is TRBV28, the J call TRBJ1-2; 11 bases map to TRBD1. With 8 bases clipped from V and 2 bases from J, the junction kept 1 base outside the gene matches. The CDR3 is 13 residues long. The germline V gene has CDR1 MDHEN and CDR2 SYDVKM. The CDR3 here is CASGDRGNYGYTF. DNA of the CDR3: TGTGCCAGCGGGGACAGGGGGAACTATGGCTACACCTTC.

The chain is built from TRBV21-1 and TRBJ1-3. TRBV21-1 is recorded as a pseudogene. The CDR3 extends over 14 amino acids. The CDR3 region is CASPGGGLGNTIYF. The CDR3 DNA reads as TGTGCCAGCCCTGGCGGGGGGCTGGGAAACACCATATATTTT.

The J gene is TRBJ1-6, the V gene TRBV19, with D possibly TRBD1 on 5 matching bases. The germline CDR1 and CDR2 sequences are LNHDA and SQIVND (reference sequence). This CDR3 is 16 amino acids long. Trimming took off 3 bases at V and 5 bases at J, with 14 bases between the two ends. CDR3 sequence reads: CASSIRQPGNNSPLHF. The CDR3 bases are TGTGCCAGTAGTATCCGACAGCCGGGGAATAATTCACCCCTCCACTTT.

The rearrangement uses TRBV2 and TRBJ2-7; 8 positions match TRBD1. The germline V gene has CDR1 SNHLY and CDR2 FYNNEI. J was trimmed by 1 base and V by 9 bases; bases with no gene match: 11. The CDR3 totals 15 residues. The chain's CDR3 is CARIAPGQVSYEQYF. The CDR3 nucleotides are TGTGCCAGGATTGCACCGGGACAGGTGTCCTACGAGCAGTACTTC.

The gene calls are TRBV7-3 and TRBJ1-5, with D maybe TRBD1 (5 bases). V gave up 6 bases and J gave up 10 bases, with 22 bases separating them. This CDR3 is built from 15 residues. The germline V gene has CDR1 SGHTA and CDR2 FQGTGA. CDR3 sequence (DNA): TGTGCCAGCAGTCCTCTTCCGGACACTCGGATCCCCCAGCATTTT. Translation: CASSPLPDTRIPQHF.

The V gene is TRBV28, the J gene TRBJ2-3; no clear D. V was trimmed by 3 bases and J by 7 bases, leaving 8 bases between them. In germline, CDR1 is MDHEN, CDR2 SYDVKM. CDR3 size: 12 residues. The CDR3 coding sequence is TGTGCCAGCAGTTTTAGGAGAAATACGCAGTATTTT. Its translation is CASSFRRNTQYF.

This clone is a singleton in its sample. The rearrangement uses TRBV7-9 and TRBJ2-1; TRBD2 is a possible D gene (6 bases). The CDR3 totals 16 residues. Trimming left V 4 bases short and J 8 bases short, with 21 bases between. Germline CDR1 SEHNR, CDR2 FQNEAQ (reference sequence). The CDR3 region is CASSSTGGVVIDEQFF. For the CDR3, the DNA is TGTGCCAGCAGCTCCACGGGCGGGGTGGTGATCGATGAGCAGTTCTTC.

CDR3 in DNA: TGTGCCAGCAGTTATGACCCCTCCACAGATACGCAGTATTTT. Translating it yields CASSYDPSTDTQYF. The genes are TRBV6-5 and TRBJ2-3; D gene unclear. Germline V gene lookup returns CDR1 MNHEY and CDR2 SVGAGI. V dropped 3 bases and J dropped 2 bases, with 9 bases sitting between them. This CDR3 is built from 14 residues.

In its sample, this clone was seen once. In DNA, the CDR3 is TGCGCCAGCAGCCACCGGACTAGCTCTAAGGACGAGCAGTACTTC. This codes for CASSHRTSSKDEQYF. V is TRBV4-3 and J is TRBJ2-7; the match to TRBD2 covers 8 bases. This CDR3 is 15 amino acids long. The J segment lost 5 bases and the V segment lost 3 bases, leaving 9 bases of the junction unmatched. In germline, CDR1 is LGHNA, CDR2 YSLEER.

V is TRBV5-4 and J is TRBJ2-7; 10 positions match TRBD1. Per the germline V gene, CDR1 is SGHNT and CDR2 is YYREEE (reference sequence). There are 14 residues in the CDR3. The V segment lost 5 bases and the J segment 6 bases; nucleotides outside the gene matches: 8. DNA for the CDR3: TGTGCCAGCAGTGGCCGGGGACAGGGGCCCGAGCAGTACTTC. Translated: CASSGRGQGPEQYF.

The chain carries TRBV30 and TRBJ1-1; 7 bases agree with TRBD1. Per germline, CDR1 GTSNPN and CDR2 SVGIG (reference sequence). V shed 7 bases and J 8 bases; nucleotides not matched to a gene: 4. CDR3 length: 10 residues. Here the CDR3 DNA reads TGTGCCTACAGACAGGGCGAAGCTTTCTTT. It yields the protein CAYRQGEAFF.

This chain uses TRBV30 with TRBJ2-1; D is possibly TRBD1 (6 bases). V lost 1 base and J lost 2, with 18 bases in between. The CDR3 totals 17 residues. The germline gives CDR1 GTSNPN, CDR2 SVGIG (reference sequence). The DNA for the CDR3 is TGTGCCTGGAGTGGAGGGGGACGGACTTATACCTACAATGAGCAGTTCTTC. Residues: CAWSGGGRTYTYNEQFF.

This clone was detected only a few times. V is TRBV5-4 and J is TRBJ2-7, with D possibly TRBD2 on 6 matching bases. Trimming stripped 2 bases from V and 2 bases from J, with 11 bases between. The CDR3 consists of 14 residues. Germline lookup yields CDR1 SGHNT and CDR2 YYREEE (reference sequence). CDR3 protein: CASSLSGLTYEQYF. The CDR3 region has the DNA TGTGCCAGCAGCTTAAGCGGGCTCACCTACGAGCAGTACTTC.

The chain has TRBV19 and TRBJ2-7; possible D gene TRBD1, 6 bases. V lost 3 bases and J 4 bases, leaving 16 bases between the germline ends. In germline, CDR1 is LNHDA, CDR2 SQIVND (reference sequence). This CDR3 has 15 amino acids. CDR3 protein: CASSIVTGSLYEQYF. The CDR3 DNA is TGTGCCAGTAGTATCGTGACAGGATCCCTTTACGAGCAGTACTTC. The full variable domain, in which reference TRBV19 and TRBJ2-7 provide the parts outside the CDR3, is DGGITQSPKYLFRKEGQNVTLSCEQNLNHDAMYWYRQDPGQGLRLIYYSQIVNDFQKGDIAEGYSVSREKKESFPLTVTSAQKNPTAFYLCASSIVTGSLYEQYFGPGTRLTVT.

The V gene is TRBV2, the J gene TRBJ1-6; the D is unclear. The CDR3 is 15 residues long. Trimming removed 6 bases at V and 6 bases at J, with 15 bases between. Germline loops: CDR1 SNHLY, CDR2 FYNNEI. CDR3 sequence: CASSVDGNTNSPLHF. The CDR3 coding sequence is TGTGCCAGCAGCGTCGACGGGAACACTAATTCACCCCTCCACTTT.

In its sample, this clone was seen a few times. This chain links TRBV9 with TRBJ1-2, with D hard to call. Trimming removed 0 bases at V and 4 bases at J, with 7 bases between. Germline lookup yields CDR1 SGDLS and CDR2 YYNGEE. CDR3 length: 13 residues. The CDR3: CASSVAGGYGYTF. The CDR3 DNA reads as TGTGCCAGCAGCGTAGCCGGTGGCTATGGCTACACCTTC.

The chain is built from TRBV7-3 and TRBJ2-1; 8 nucleotides agree with TRBD1. V dropped 6 bases and J dropped 9; count of bases not matched to a gene: 16. Germline CDR1 is SGHTA and CDR2 is FQGTGA. The CDR3 sequence is 16 residues long. The CDR3 nucleotides are TGTGCCAGCAGTCCCAACCCTCAGGGGGCTGGGGGTGAGCAGTTCTTC. Protein: CASSPNPQGAGGEQFF.